This T cell receptor beta chain was observed in a study of blood T cell repertoires in COVID-19 (dated by TCRdb to 2019 to 2021). In the study overall: The collaborator samples originated in the United States, Italy and Spain and spanned the acute and convalescent phases of COVID-19. The prospective study material was composed of cDNA or gDNA derived from T cells, B-cell-depleted T cells, or PBMCs. Deeply sampled blood TCRbeta repertoires from subjects exposed to, actively infected with, or recovered from COVID-19 were included in the dataset. The repertoires were released in a freely available public database intended as a resource for research on the immune response to SARS-CoV-2. The samples were drawn from the first 160 participants of the ongoing ImmuneRACE study and from 1,254 subjects provided by 6 global collaborators. Sample metadata almost always included a de-identified subject ID, COVID-19 status, age in years and sex. Where available, HLA class I and class II types were obtained from metadata supplied by the sample provider rather than from assay-based typing.

V and J are trimmed by 3 bases and 4 bases, and the gene matches miss 4 bases of the junction. The CDR3 sequence holds 15 residues, the cysteine and phenylalanine included. CDR3 DNA only is kept here, 45 bases in frame from base 1. Taken from the germline V gene, the CDR1 and CDR2 loops are SGHRS and YFSETQ. With regard to this clone: It has no known antigen specificity. No per-base quality is available; no much larger clone lies one base away.

Here is what the overall study found, with its caveats: The amount of clinical and demographic metadata varied by source and participant and was provided uncurated.

TCRbeta CDR3 regions were amplified from genomic DNA by means of the immunoSEQ Assay, a bias-controlled multiplex PCR. The authors processed their data as follows. Within the assay, amplification of reference gene primers was used to estimate how many nucleated cells each sample contained. To quantify the absolute abundance of each unique TCRbeta CDR3 rearrangement, sequence reads were collapsed and filtered. For each sample, productive Simpson clonality was calculated as the square root of Simpson's diversity index across productive rearrangements. As stored in TCRdb, this immuneACCESS dataset retains in-frame rearrangements with V and J assigned. A fraction of the clones does not appear; measured against another copy, unresolved V genes explain less than half of the discrepancy, and the remainder lacks a known reason. V and J calls and clone size are those listed in that table; D and trimming were worked out from the DNA. Here the sample has 150,000 or so clones; about four fifths occur a single time. The ten largest clones represent about a sixth of the sample.

Participants in the prospective study were enrolled through a virtual design, were aged about 18 to 100 years, and lived in about 25 United States geographic areas. In the prospective study, cohorts were assigned on the basis of participant-reported clinical history obtained from a screening survey and a study questionnaire. ImmuneRACE Cohort 3 recovered participants were defined by two consecutive negative NP/OP PCR tests, healthcare professional clearance, or symptom resolution. In the prospective study, whole blood, serum and a nasopharyngeal or oropharyngeal swab were collected from each participant by mobile phlebotomists. Additional blood draws and questionnaires over an approximately 2-month period could optionally be provided by prospective study participants. Before DNA extraction, prospective study blood samples were shipped either frozen or at room temperature.

The clonotype comes from a man between 60 and 75 years old who had recovered from COVID-19. The chain links TRBV5-1 with TRBJ2-1; 10 bases in between match TRBD2. The sample consisted of PBMCs or T cells enriched from blood (not recorded which). The DNA sequence is given as TGCGCCAGCAGCTCCAGCGGGGGGGGATACAATGAGCAGTTCTTC. It encodes CASSSSGGGYNEQFF. Extended through the reference TRBV5-1 and TRBJ2-1 proteins, this CDR3 yields the full variable domain: KAGVTQTPRYLIKTRGQQVTLSCSPISGHRSVSWYQQTPGQGLQFLFEYFSETQRNKGNFPGRFSGRQFSNSRSEMNVSTLELGDSALYLCASSSSGGGYNEQFFGPGTRLTVL.